This TCR beta chain emerged from a study of T cell responses to AZD1222 COVID-19 vaccine. Analysis merged second doses at about 4 or about 12 weeks. Profiled with immunoSEQ multiplex PCR; TCRdb holds only in-frame clones, not every one. The sample yields over 55,000 clones, about 83% seen once. The CDR3 has 13 residues. Trimming shortened V by 10 bases and J by 2 bases, and 12 bases separated the two germline ends. Per germline, CDR1 KGHDR and CDR2 SFDVKD. With regard to this clone: Antigen specificity is unknown.

Whole-study findings and limits: Repertoires were obtained solely post-peak T cell response. Reportedly, close to half of spike-specific TCRs are directed against unmutated variant regions.

This clonotype was sampled from an adult who received the AZD1222 COVID-19 vaccine. The specimen comprised peripheral blood, sampled 28 days after the second AZD1222 dose. The gene calls are TRBV24-1 and TRBJ2-3, with a weak D call TRBD1 (5 bases). CDR3 loop: CATEPGHTDTQYF. The DNA of the CDR3 is TGTGCCACGGAACCAGGGCACACAGATACGCAGTATTTT.